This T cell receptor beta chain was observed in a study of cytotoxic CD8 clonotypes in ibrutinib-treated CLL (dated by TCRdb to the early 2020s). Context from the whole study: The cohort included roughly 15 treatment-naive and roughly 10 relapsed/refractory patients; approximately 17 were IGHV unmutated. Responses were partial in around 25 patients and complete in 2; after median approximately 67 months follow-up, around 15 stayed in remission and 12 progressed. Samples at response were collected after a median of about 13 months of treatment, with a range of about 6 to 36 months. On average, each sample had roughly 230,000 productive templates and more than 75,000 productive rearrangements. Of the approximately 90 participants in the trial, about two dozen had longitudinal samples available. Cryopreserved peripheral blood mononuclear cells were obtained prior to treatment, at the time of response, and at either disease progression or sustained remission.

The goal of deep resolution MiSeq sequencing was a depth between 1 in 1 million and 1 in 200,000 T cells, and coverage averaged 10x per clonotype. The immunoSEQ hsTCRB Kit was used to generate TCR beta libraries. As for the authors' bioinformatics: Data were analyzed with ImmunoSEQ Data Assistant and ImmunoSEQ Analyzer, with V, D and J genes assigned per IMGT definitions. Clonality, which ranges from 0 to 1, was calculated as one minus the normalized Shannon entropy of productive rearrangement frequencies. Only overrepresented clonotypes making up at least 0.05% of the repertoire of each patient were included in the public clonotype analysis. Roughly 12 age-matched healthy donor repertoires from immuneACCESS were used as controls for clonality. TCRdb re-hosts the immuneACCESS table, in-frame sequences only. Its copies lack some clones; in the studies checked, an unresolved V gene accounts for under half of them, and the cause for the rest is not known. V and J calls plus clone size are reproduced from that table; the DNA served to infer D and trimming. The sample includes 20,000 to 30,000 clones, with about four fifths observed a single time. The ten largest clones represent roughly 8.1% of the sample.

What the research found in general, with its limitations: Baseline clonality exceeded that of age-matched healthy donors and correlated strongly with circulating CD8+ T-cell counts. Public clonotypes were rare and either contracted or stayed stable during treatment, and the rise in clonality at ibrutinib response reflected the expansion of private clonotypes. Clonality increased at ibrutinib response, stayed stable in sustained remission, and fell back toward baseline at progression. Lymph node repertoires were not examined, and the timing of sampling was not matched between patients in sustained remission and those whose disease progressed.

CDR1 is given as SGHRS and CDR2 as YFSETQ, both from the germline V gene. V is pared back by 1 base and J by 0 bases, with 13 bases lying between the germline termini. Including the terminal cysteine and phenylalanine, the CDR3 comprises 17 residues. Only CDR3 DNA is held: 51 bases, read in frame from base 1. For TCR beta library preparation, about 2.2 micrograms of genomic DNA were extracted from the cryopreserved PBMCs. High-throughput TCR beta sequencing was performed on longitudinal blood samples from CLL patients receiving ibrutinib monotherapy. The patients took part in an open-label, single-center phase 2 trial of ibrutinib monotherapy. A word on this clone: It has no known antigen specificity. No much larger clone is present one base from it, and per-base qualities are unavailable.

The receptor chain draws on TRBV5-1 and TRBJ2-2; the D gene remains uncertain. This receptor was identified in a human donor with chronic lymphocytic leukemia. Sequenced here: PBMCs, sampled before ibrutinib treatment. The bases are TGCGCCAGCAGCTTGCGCTCGCAAAACGCGAACACCGGGGAGCTGTTTTTT. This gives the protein CASSLRSQNANTGELFF. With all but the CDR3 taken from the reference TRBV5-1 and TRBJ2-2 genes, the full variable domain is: KAGVTQTPRYLIKTRGQQVTLSCSPISGHRSVSWYQQTPGQGLQFLFEYFSETQRNKGNFPGRFSGRQFSNSRSEMNVSTLELGDSALYLCASSLRSQNANTGELFFGEGSRLTVL.